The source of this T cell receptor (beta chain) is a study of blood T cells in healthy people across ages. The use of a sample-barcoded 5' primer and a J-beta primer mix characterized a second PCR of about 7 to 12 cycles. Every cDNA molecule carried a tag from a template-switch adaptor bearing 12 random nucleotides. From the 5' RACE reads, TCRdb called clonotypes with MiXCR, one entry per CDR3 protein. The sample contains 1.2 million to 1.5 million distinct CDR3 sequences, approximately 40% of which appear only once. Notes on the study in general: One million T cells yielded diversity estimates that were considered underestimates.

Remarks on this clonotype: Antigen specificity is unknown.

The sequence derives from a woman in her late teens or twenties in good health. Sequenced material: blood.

This CDR3 is CASSPLISTGTYEQYF. CDR3 coding DNA: TGTGCCAGCAGTCCGCTTATCTCGACAGGGACCTACGAGCAGTACTTC. V gene TRBV2 combines with J gene TRBJ2-7, with 7 bases that match TRBD1. Germline-derived CDR1 and CDR2 are SNHLY and FYNNEI. Germline trimming cut 5 bases from V and 2 bases from J; bases unmatched to any gene: 12. This CDR3 has 16 amino acids.